This TCR beta chain stems from a study of blood T cells in healthy people across ages (dated by TCRdb to between 2014 and 2017). About the full investigation: In model experiments, template switching captured about one uniquely barcoded TCR beta cDNA molecule for every two T cells. Two additional independent replicas of 1 million unique cDNA reads from the same blood draw were analyzed for two donors (one aged 18 to 30 and one aged 80 or older). Donors were grouped into four age groups: young (average approximately 16 years), middle-aged (approximately 41), aged (approximately 67) and long-lived (over 80). The study measured age-related changes in TCR beta repertoire diversity using deep sequencing normalized with unique cDNA molecular identifiers. To avoid experimental bias, donors of different ages were randomly spread across the sequencing lanes. Points the paper makes about the study in general: As age increased, observed TCR beta diversity per million T cells dropped in a roughly linear way, and a significant reduction was already evident by age 40. Because donor CMV infection status was unknown, age-related changes in expanded clonotypes were potentially confounded. Compared with the aged group, the long-lived group had more naive CD4+ T cells, fewer expanded clones and increased TCR diversity, suggesting age selection. There was a strong correlation between observed TCR beta diversity and the percentage of naive T cells measured by flow cytometry. Estimates of total diversity from one million sequenced T cells were regarded as lower bounds and underestimates. Since profiling was done on bulk unsorted PBMCs, naive and antigen-experienced compartments could not be conclusively compared.

As to this clonotype: The antigen this receptor binds is unknown. No quality values exist for individual bases; no much larger clone is one base distant.

To prepare the library, 5' RACE was applied. Sequenced on an Illumina HiSeq 2500. A second PCR of roughly 6 to 12 cycles was run with a J-beta primer mix and a sample-barcoded 5' primer. A unique molecular identifier was introduced onto each TCR beta cDNA molecule by a template-switch 5' adaptor carrying 12 random nucleotides. Each sample yielded at least 3 million CDR3-containing paired-end reads. First-strand cDNA synthesis was performed from all RNA using the Mint cDNA synthesis kit, with priming by a TRBC-specific oligonucleotide. All cDNA was treated with uracil-DNA glycosylase and then went through a first 18-cycle PCR with the universal primers M1SS and BC2_uni_R. Regarding the original processing steps: Each sample was normalized by randomly selecting 1 million high-quality reads, each carrying a distinct molecular identifier. Instead of being binned into consensus sequences, reads that shared molecular identifiers were thrown out. CDR3 identification, clonotype clustering and error correction used MiTCR with a Q25 quality threshold and the strictest error-elimination algorithm. A nonparametric unseen species model with Euler transformation was used to estimate lower-bound total TCR beta diversity. The raw public reads went through TCRdb reprocessing: fastp at Q25, MiXCR clone calling, in-frame beta chains kept. Identical CDR3 protein sequences are pooled into one entry, listed with their most common genes and DNA. The V and J calls, along with clone size, are taken from TCRdb and not from the paper's own processing. Within this sample are 650,000 to 800,000 distinct CDR3 sequences, with around 52% of them counted one time only. Approximately 15% of the sample goes to the ten largest clones.

Donors were approximately 42 systemically healthy Caucasian individuals from Russia aged roughly 6 to 90 years. Roughly 9 milliliters of peripheral blood were drawn from each donor into EDTA-treated Vacutainer tubes. Ficoll-Paque density-gradient centrifugation was used to isolate PBMCs, with at least 6.5 million obtained per sample. Total RNA, at least 5 micrograms per sample, was extracted from PBMCs with Trizol reagent. For every donor, flow cytometry on a PBMC aliquot measured the percentage of naive CD45RAhigh/CD27high T cells. Sequenced sample: blood. The sequence was collected from an elderly woman in good health.

CDR3 sequence: CSAGDRGRYEQYF. Here is the DNA: TGCAGTGCTGGGGACAGGGGACGCTACGAGCAGTACTTC. The V gene is TRBV20-1 and the J gene is TRBJ2-7; 10 central nucleotides agree with TRBD1. V has 5 bases trimmed and J has 3 bases trimmed; junction bases matching no gene number 4. CDR1 and CDR2 were assigned from the germline V gene (reference sequence) as DFQATT and SNEGSKA. Including the terminal cysteine and phenylalanine, the CDR3 comprises 13 residues. Only CDR3 DNA remains: 39 bases, in frame from the first base.